The rows below give T cell receptor beta chains drawn from one sample of a study of tumour-infiltrating T cells in Burkitt lymphoma. Only in-frame clones appear in the TCRdb table, and some are missing; sequencing was by immunoSEQ multiplex PCR. This table has thousands of clones, about 90% appearing once. Sequenced material: tumor tissue. These receptors were obtained from a human donor with diffuse large B-cell lymphoma. The CDR3 runs from the conserved cysteine through the conserved F or W. A D gene is named only where the DNA matches it firmly. The size of a clone is reported for some rows only, either as once, few or many, or as a class for expanded clones.

TRBV9	TRBJ1-3	17	TRBD1	NA	TGTGCCAGCAGCGGGAACAGGGGGCTCCTCTCTGGAAACACCATATATTTT	CASSGNRGLLSGNTIYF
TRBV28	TRBJ1-4	14	NA	NA	TGTGCCAGCAGTCCCCCGGGAACTAATGAAAAACTGTTTTTT	CASSPPGTNEKLFF
TRBV28	TRBJ2-3	14	NA	NA	TGTGCCAGCAGTTTCTACGGCCTAGGGGATACGCAGTATTTT	CASSFYGLGDTQYF
TRBV7-7	TRBJ1-3	15	TRBD1	NA	TGTGCCAGCAGCTCCCCCTGGACAGGGGAAAACACCATATATTTT	CASSSPWTGENTIYF
TRBV27	TRBJ2-5	11	NA	NA	TGTGCCAGCAACCTTGGGGAGACCCAGTACTTC	CASNLGETQYF
TRBV11-3	TRBJ2-1	15	NA	NA	TGTGCCAGCAGCCGTGGCGGGGTTCCCTACAATGAGCAGTTCTTC	CASSRGGVPYNEQFF
TRBV27	TRBJ2-1	12	NA	few	TGTGCCAGCGGAATCGCCTACAATGAGCAGTTCTTC	CASGIAYNEQFF
TRBV4-2	TRBJ2-3	16	NA	once	TGTGCCAGCAGCCCTATCCCGTCTAGCGGCACAGATACGCAGTATTTT	CASSPIPSSGTDTQYF
TRBV29-1	TRBJ1-1	13	TRBD1	NA	TGCAGCGCAGCGACAGGGAAGAACACTGAAGCTTTCTTT	CSAATGKNTEAFF
TRBV7-9	TRBJ1-6	14	NA	few	TGTGCCAGCAGCTTAGTAGGGCATAATTCACCCCTCCACTTT	CASSLVGHNSPLHF
TRBV2	TRBJ2-7	14	NA	NA	TGTGCCAGCAGTGAAGGGGAAGGTAACTACGAGCAGTACTTC	CASSEGEGNYEQYF
TRBV29-1	TRBJ2-5	13	TRBD2	NA	TGCAGCGTGTCGGGGGGAGGCGAAGAGACCCAGTACTTC	CSVSGGGEETQYF
TRBV7-6	TRBJ2-5	18	TRBD2	few	TGTGCCAGCAGCTTATATGGGCTAGCGGGAGGGCCGGTAAAGACCCAGTACTTC	CASSLYGLAGGPVKTQYF
TRBV4-1	TRBJ2-7	15	NA	NA	TGCGCCAGCAGCCAAGAGGGCAGGGCAACAGGTGAGCAGTACTTC	CASSQEGRATGEQYF
TRBV29-1	TRBJ2-5	12	TRBD1	NA	TGCAGCGTTGAAGGACAGGGGGAGACCCAGTACTTC	CSVEGQGETQYF
TRBV11-2	TRBJ2-5	15	TRBD2	NA	TGTGCCAGCAGCCTAAGGGCTAGCGGGACGGAGACCCAGTACTTC	CASSLRASGTETQYF
TRBV18	TRBJ1-1	14	TRBD1	NA	TGTGCCAGCTCACCAGAACACAGGGGAACTGAAGCTTTCTTT	CASSPEHRGTEAFF
TRBV9	TRBJ2-5	15	NA	NA	TGTGCCAGCAGCGTAGGTAGTGGGTCACAAGAGACCCAGTACTTC	CASSVGSGSQETQYF
TRBV6-1	TRBJ2-2	14	NA	NA	TGTGCCAGCAGTGGGGGGGTAGGGACCGGGGAGCTGTTTTTT	CASSGGVGTGELFF
TRBV5-1	TRBJ1-1	13	NA	NA	TGCGCCAGCAGCTTGTGGGGGGACACTGAAGCTTTCTTT	CASSLWGDTEAFF
TRBV7-3	TRBJ1-2	15	NA	NA	TGTGCCAGCAGCTTAACGGGAGGAGGGGACTATGGCTACACCTTC	CASSLTGGGDYGYTF
TRBV11-2	TRBJ2-7	15	NA	once	TGTGCCAGCAGCTTGGACAGAGCCCTCTCCTACGAGCAGTACTTC	CASSLDRALSYEQYF
TRBV7-2	TRBJ2-5	15	TRBD2	NA	TGTGCCAGCAGCTTAAAGCGGGAGTCTTGGGAGACCCAGTACTTC	CASSLKRESWETQYF
TRBV6-5	TRBJ1-1	14	NA	NA	TGTGCCAGCAGTTCGACAGTCATGAACACTGAAGCTTTCTTT	CASSSTVMNTEAFF
TRBV2	TRBJ2-7	13	NA	NA	TGTGCCATCACTTGGGACTTCTCCTACGAGCAGTACTTC	CAITWDFSYEQYF
TRBV18	TRBJ1-3	19	TRBD1	NA	TGTGCCAGCTCACCACCGGGACAGGCTTCGTCGAGCTCTGGAAACACCATATATTTT	CASSPPGQASSSSGNTIYF
TRBV6-5	TRBJ2-1	15	TRBD2	NA	TGTGCCAGCACCGGTAGCGGGAGGGCCCGTAATGAGCAGTTCTTC	CASTGSGRARNEQFF
TRBV18	TRBJ2-3	14	NA	NA	TGTGCCAGCTCACCAACGGCAGGGTGGGATACGCAGTATTTT	CASSPTAGWDTQYF
TRBV5-7	TRBJ1-3	14	NA	once	TGTGCCAGCAGCGTACAGGGAGCCGGAAACACCATATATTTT	CASSVQGAGNTIYF
TRBV11-2	TRBJ2-3	16	TRBD2	NA	TGTGCCAGCAGCTTAGATGGAACTAGCGTTAGGGATACGCAGTATTTT	CASSLDGTSVRDTQYF
TRBV9	TRBJ1-1	15	TRBD1	NA	TGTGCCAGCAGCGTAGGGGACAGTATGAACACTGAAGCTTTCTTT	CASSVGDSMNTEAFF
TRBV29-1	TRBJ1-1	13	NA	NA	TGCAGCGTCCGGAGATCGGAGAACACTGAAGCTTTCTTT	CSVRRSENTEAFF
TRBV11-3	TRBJ2-1	13	NA	NA	TGTGCCAGCAGCCTAGGGGAGCCGGGGGAGCAGTTCTTC	CASSLGEPGEQFF
TRBV23-1	TRBJ1-5	15	NA	NA	TGCGCCAGCAGTCAATCTGGGGGCGGCAATCAGCCCCAGCATTTT	CASSQSGGGNQPQHF
TRBV5-8	TRBJ2-4	14	NA	NA	TGTGCCAGCAGCTTTAGACCAGGGAAAAACATTCAGTACTTC	CASSFRPGKNIQYF
TRBV6-6	TRBJ2-5	16	NA	NA	TGTGCCAGCAGTTACTCGAGTACAGGGTGGACGGAGACCCAGTACTTC	CASSYSSTGWTETQYF
TRBV19	TRBJ1-1	15	NA	NA	TGTGCCAGTAGTCTGATGACAGGTTTGAACACTGAAGCTTTCTTT	CASSLMTGLNTEAFF
TRBV5-1	TRBJ1-1	16	TRBD1	NA	TGCGCCAGCAGCTGGGGGCTGGGACAGGGAATCACTGAAGCTTTCTTT	CASSWGLGQGITEAFF
TRBV25-1	TRBJ2-2	16	TRBD1	NA	TGTGCCAGCAGTGAATTCGGGACAGGGGGCACCGGGGAGCTGTTTTTT	CASSEFGTGGTGELFF
TRBV19	TRBJ2-6	16	NA	few	TGTGCCAGTAGTCTTGGTGGGGGGTCTGGGGCCAACGTCCTGACTTTC	CASSLGGGSGANVLTF
TRBV13	TRBJ1-5	14	NA	once	TGTGCCAGCAGCCCGGGCAAGTTGAATCAGCCCCAGCATTTT	CASSPGKLNQPQHF
TRBV27	TRBJ2-5	14	NA	once	TGTGCCAGCAGTTCTGGGCGGCGATCGGAGACCCAGTACTTC	CASSSGRRSETQYF
TRBV2	TRBJ2-7	12	NA	once	TGTGCCAGCAGTGAAGGGGCCTGGGAGCAGTACTTC	CASSEGAWEQYF
TRBV6-6	TRBJ1-6	15	NA	NA	TGTGCCAGCAGTTCTAGGGACAACCCAAATTCACCCCTCCACTTT	CASSSRDNPNSPLHF
TRBV20-1	TRBJ2-7	11	NA	NA	TGCAGTGCTCGGCAGGGCTACGAGCAGTACTTC	CSARQGYEQYF
TRBV5-4	TRBJ1-4	15	TRBD1	NA	TGTGCCAGCAGCGATGGACAGGCCCTTAATGAAAAACTGTTTTTT	CASSDGQALNEKLFF
TRBV7-8	TRBJ2-1	15	NA	NA	TGTGCCAGCAGCTTAGGGGCACCTAGGGTCGATGAGCAGTTCTTC	CASSLGAPRVDEQFF
TRBV6-4	TRBJ2-1	15	TRBD2	NA	TGTGCCAGCAGCGCCAGCGGGAGCTCCTACAATGAGCAGTTCTTC	CASSASGSSYNEQFF
TRBV4-2	TRBJ2-7	15	TRBD2	NA	TGTGCCAGCAGCCAAGGAGCGGGAAGTGTTTACGAGCAGTACTTC	CASSQGAGSVYEQYF
TRBV7-2	TRBJ2-7	14	NA	NA	TGTGCCAGCAGCCGGGGACCCTCCGTCGGCGAGCAGTACTTC	CASSRGPSVGEQYF
TRBV28	TRBJ2-7	15	TRBD1	NA	TGTGCCAGCAGTTGGGGACAGGTCCAACCCTCCGGGCAGTACTTC	CASSWGQVQPSGQYF
TRBV7-2	TRBJ1-5	13	NA	NA	TGTGCCAGCAGCTTATCGGGCGGCCAGCCCCAGCATTTT	CASSLSGGQPQHF
TRBV6-5	TRBJ2-7	12	NA	NA	TGTGCCAGCAGTAGAGGGATCTACGAGCAGTACTTC	CASSRGIYEQYF
TRBV29-1	TRBJ2-3	12	NA	NA	TGCAGCGTACTAGAGGGGACAGATACGCAGTATTTT	CSVLEGTDTQYF
TRBV28	TRBJ2-7	12	NA	NA	TGTGCCAGCAGGGACGGAATCTACGAGCAGTACTTC	CASRDGIYEQYF
TRBV2	TRBJ1-5	14	NA	NA	TGTGCCAGCAGTGAAGGACAGGTCTTTCAGCCCCAGCATTTT	CASSEGQVFQPQHF
TRBV19	TRBJ1-5	15	NA	NA	TGTGCCAGTAGTATAGGAGGAACTAGCAATCAGCCCCAGCATTTT	CASSIGGTSNQPQHF
TRBV6-1	TRBJ1-2	13	NA	NA	TGTGCCAGCTCGGAACAGTTCGACTATGGCTACACCTTC	CASSEQFDYGYTF
TRBV5-6	TRBJ2-2	16	NA	NA	TGTGCCAGCAGCTGGTCCGGGACGGGGATTACCGGGGAGCTGTTTTTT	CASSWSGTGITGELFF
TRBV18	TRBJ2-5	15	TRBD1	once	TGTGCCAGCTCACGTGGGACAGGGGGTCAGGAGACCCAGTACTTC	CASSRGTGGQETQYF